The entry below describes one T cell receptor (beta chain). Its target is not known. This sample was taken from a study of T cell responses to AZD1222 COVID-19 vaccine. Study-level findings and limits: The donors showed a predominance of white British ancestry and of females, with possible underestimation of clonal diversity.

The protocol was immunoSEQ multiplex PCR, while the TCRdb copy is restricted to in-frame clones and leaves out a portion. The table shows roughly 180,000 clones, with about 93% occurring only once. Trimming left V 0 bases short and J 1 base short, with 7 bases between. Germline V lookup: CDR1 MNHEY, CDR2 SVGAGI. The CDR3 sequence is 15 residues long. The sample in question was peripheral blood, obtained 28 days after the second dose of the MenACWY control vaccine. This receptor was obtained from an adult who received the MenACWY meningococcal vaccine as a control. The chain uses TRBV6-5 and TRBJ1-3, with D perhaps matching TRBD1 (5 bases). Here the CDR3 DNA reads TGTGCCAGCAGTTACTCTGGGGGGTCTGGAAACACCATATATTTT. Protein sequence: CASSYSGGSGNTIYF.